The TCR beta chain described here comes from a study of response to subunit inactivated influenza vaccine. This clonotype was counted a few times. TCRdb reprocessed the RT-PCR reads via MiXCR and lists one record per CDR3 protein. The sample holds about 580,000 distinct CDR3 sequences, approximately 15% seen once. This CDR3 is built from 15 residues. Germline CDR1 ENHRY, CDR2 SYGVKD. Trimming at V came to 10 bases and at J to 5 bases, leaving 11 bases not matched to a gene. The clonotype comes from a man aged 45-65 years who received an inactivated influenza vaccine. The genes are TRBV10-3 and TRBJ1-6; TRBD1 matches at 7 bases. The sequences come from PBMCs from blood, collected roughly 13 days after vaccination. CDR3 loop: CATRGGGGNNSPLHF. The CDR3 DNA is TGTGCCACCAGAGGGGGCGGGGGCAATAATTCACCCCTCCACTTT.